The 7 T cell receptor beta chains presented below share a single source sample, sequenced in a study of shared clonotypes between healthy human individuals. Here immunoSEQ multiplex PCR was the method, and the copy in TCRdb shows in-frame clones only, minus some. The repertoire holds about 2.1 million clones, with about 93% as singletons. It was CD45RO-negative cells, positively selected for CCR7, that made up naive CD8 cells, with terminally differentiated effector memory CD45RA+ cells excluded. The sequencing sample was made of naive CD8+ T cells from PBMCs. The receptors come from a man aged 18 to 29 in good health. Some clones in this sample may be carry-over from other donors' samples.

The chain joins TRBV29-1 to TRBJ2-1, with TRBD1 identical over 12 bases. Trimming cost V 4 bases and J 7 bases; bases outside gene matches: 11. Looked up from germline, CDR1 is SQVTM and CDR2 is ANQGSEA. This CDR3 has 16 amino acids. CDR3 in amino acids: CSVVPGQGARLNEQFF. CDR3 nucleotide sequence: TGCAGCGTTGTTCCGGGACAGGGGGCGAGGTTGAATGAGCAGTTCTTC.

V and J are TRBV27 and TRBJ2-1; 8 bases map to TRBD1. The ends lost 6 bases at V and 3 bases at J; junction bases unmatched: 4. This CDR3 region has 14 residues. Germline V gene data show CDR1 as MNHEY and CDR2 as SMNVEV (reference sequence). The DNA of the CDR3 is TGTGCCAGCAGACGGGACAGGCTCTACAATGAGCAGTTCTTC. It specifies CASRRDRLYNEQFF.

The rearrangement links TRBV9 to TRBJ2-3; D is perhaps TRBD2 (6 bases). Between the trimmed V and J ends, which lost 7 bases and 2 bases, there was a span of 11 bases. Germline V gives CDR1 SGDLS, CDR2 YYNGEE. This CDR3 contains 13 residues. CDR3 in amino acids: CASEGGTTDTQYF. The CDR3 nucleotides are TGTGCCAGCGAGGGAGGAACCACAGATACGCAGTATTTT.

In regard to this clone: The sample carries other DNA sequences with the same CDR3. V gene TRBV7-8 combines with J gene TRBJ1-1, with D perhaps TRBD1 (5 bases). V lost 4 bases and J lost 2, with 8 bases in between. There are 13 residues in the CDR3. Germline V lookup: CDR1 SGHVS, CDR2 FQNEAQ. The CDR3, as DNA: TGTGCCAGCAGCTCGACAGTAAACACTGAAGCTTTCTTT. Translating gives CASSSTVNTEAFF.

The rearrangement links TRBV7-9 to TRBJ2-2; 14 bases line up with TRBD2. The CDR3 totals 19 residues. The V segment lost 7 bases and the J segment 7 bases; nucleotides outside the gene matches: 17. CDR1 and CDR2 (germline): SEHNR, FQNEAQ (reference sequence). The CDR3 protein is CASTAGPGTSGSRFGELFF. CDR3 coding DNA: TGTGCCAGCACTGCCGGCCCCGGGACTAGCGGGAGTAGGTTCGGGGAGCTGTTTTTT.

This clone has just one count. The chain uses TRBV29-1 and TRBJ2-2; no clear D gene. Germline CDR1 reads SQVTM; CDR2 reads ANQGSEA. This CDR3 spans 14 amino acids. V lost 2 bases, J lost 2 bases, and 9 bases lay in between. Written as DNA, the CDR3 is TGCAGCGTTGAATTTGTAGGAAACACCGGGGAGCTGTTTTTT. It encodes CSVEFVGNTGELFF.

Here the CDR3 reads CASSSELGSYNEQFF. CDR3 DNA: TGTGCCAGCAGCTCTGAGTTGGGCTCCTACAATGAGCAGTTCTTC. The genes are TRBV7-9 and TRBJ2-1; unclear D gene. Trimming cost V 4 bases and J 0 bases, with 10 bases left between them. This CDR3 region has 15 residues. Germline V gives CDR1 SEHNR, CDR2 FQNEAQ (reference sequence).